This passage covers 6 T cell receptor beta chains from one sample sequenced in a study of blood T cell repertoires in COVID-19. Assay used: immunoSEQ multiplex PCR; TCRdb lists only in-frame clones, some missing. The sample shows about 58,000 clones, approximately 78% of them seen only once. Source material: peripheral blood. These TCRs come from a man aged 55 to 70 with COVID-19, enrolled during active disease.

The V and J genes are TRBV4-2 and TRBJ2-7, with TRBD2 matching 13 bases. V trimming: 1 base; J trimming: 0 bases; junction bases outside the gene matches: 6. Germline V gene lookup returns CDR1 LGHNA and CDR2 YNFKEQ. The CDR3 is 18 amino acids. DNA for the CDR3: TGTGCCAGCAGCCAAGGGACTAGCGGGGGTACATTCTCCTACGAGCAGTACTTC. This gives the protein CASSQGTSGGTFSYEQYF.

CDR3 nucleotides: TGTGCCAGCAGCTTTGGGACGGGAGGGGAAAAACTGTTTTTT. This translates into CASSFGTGGEKLFF. The rearrangement links TRBV11-2 to TRBJ1-4; D is possibly TRBD1 (5 bases). Trimming shortened V by 3 bases and J by 8 bases, and 13 bases separated the two germline ends. This CDR3 has 14 residues. CDR1 is SGHAT and CDR2 is FQNNGV in the germline V gene. The full variable domain, in which reference TRBV11-2 and TRBJ1-4 provide the parts outside the CDR3, is EAGVAQSPRYKIIEKRQSVAFWCNPISGHATLYWYQQILGQGPKLLIQFQNNGVVDDSQLPKDRFSAERLKGVDSTLKIQPAKLEDSAVYLCASSFGTGGEKLFFGSGTQLSVL.

The CDR3 sequence: CATSGGGDTGELFF. CDR3 coding DNA: TGTGCCACCAGTGGCGGAGGCGACACCGGGGAGCTGTTTTTT. This chain connects TRBV24-1 to TRBJ2-2; a possible D gene is TRBD2 (5 bases). Looked up from germline, CDR1 is KGHDR and CDR2 is SFDVKD. Trimming removed 5 bases at V and 3 bases at J, with 9 bases between. The CDR3 covers 14 residues.

This chain uses TRBV6-1 with TRBJ1-3; 9 bases line up with TRBD1. Trimming took 2 bases from V and 0 from J; bases not matched to a gene: 2. This CDR3 is built from 16 residues. Germline CDR1 is MNHNS and CDR2 is SASEGT. The CDR3 spells CASSELTGGSGNTIYF. CDR3 DNA sequence: TGTGCCAGCAGTGAACTGACAGGGGGCTCTGGAAACACCATATATTTT.

The gene calls are TRBV4-1 and TRBJ2-1; 8 bases fit TRBD2. Trimming removed 0 bases from V and 4 bases from J; junction bases left unmatched: 5. The germline V gene has CDR1 MGHRA and CDR2 YSYEKL. The CDR3 is 16 amino acids. The DNA of the CDR3 is TGCGCCAGCAGCCAAGATATAGGGACTAGATACAATGAGCAGTTCTTC. Protein sequence: CASSQDIGTRYNEQFF.

The chain uses TRBV5-1 and TRBJ2-7; perhaps TRBD2 as D (5 bases). Trimming took off 1 base at V and 5 bases at J, with 13 bases between the two ends. The CDR3 spans 14 residues. CDR1 SGHRS and CDR2 YFSETQ come from the germline V gene. This CDR3 reads CASSLSSGSHEQYF. CDR3 DNA: TGCGCCAGCAGCTTGAGCTCGGGGTCCCACGAGCAGTACTTC.